The 17 T cell receptor beta chains listed next were all sequenced from one sample in a study of early T cells in non-severe SARS-CoV-2 infection. TCRdb re-called the 5' RACE reads through MiXCR, storing one row per CDR3 protein. The sample lists 80,000 or so distinct CDR3 sequences, roughly an eighth occurring once. Material for sequencing was whole blood. The receptors were sampled from an adult who was a healthcare worker with PCR-confirmed SARS-CoV-2 infection or an uninfected control (not recorded which).

The V and J genes are TRBV25-1 and TRBJ2-7, with a tentative D call TRBD1 (6 bases). The germline V gene has CDR1 MGHDK and CDR2 SYGVNS. V was pared by 4 bases and J by 0 bases, with 7 bases between. This CDR3 is 13 amino acids long. The CDR3 sequence is CASSGTDSYEQYF. The CDR3 DNA reads TGTGCCAGCAGTGGGACAGACTCCTACGAGCAGTACTTC.

The gene calls are TRBV5-1 and TRBJ2-5; TRBD2 is a possible D gene (7 bases). Germline CDR1 and CDR2: SGHRS and YFSETQ. The CDR3 is 16 residues long. Trimming took 1 base from V and 4 from J, leaving 17 bases between them. The CDR3 is CASSLRGGAPGETQYF. The CDR3 bases are TGCGCCAGCAGCTTGAGGGGGGGCGCGCCCGGAGAGACCCAGTACTTC.

The gene calls are TRBV5-1 and TRBJ1-1; D may be TRBD1 (5 bases). This CDR3 has 15 residues. Germline-derived CDR1 and CDR2 are SGHRS and YFSETQ. V lost 3 bases and J lost 1, with 13 bases in between. The CDR3 nucleotides read TGCGCCAGCAGCTATTATAGACAGAAGAACACTGAAGCTTTCTTT. Amino acids: CASSYYRQKNTEAFF. Filled out from reference TRBV5-1 and TRBJ1-1, the complete variable domain reads KAGVTQTPRYLIKTRGQQVTLSCSPISGHRSVSWYQQTPGQGLQFLFEYFSETQRNKGNFPGRFSGRQFSNSRSEMNVSTLELGDSALYLCASSYYRQKNTEAFFGQGTRLTVV.

This clonotype was counted at least ten times. This chain connects TRBV5-1 to TRBJ2-3; 11 bases fit TRBD1. V was pared by 0 bases and J by 4 bases, with 4 bases of the junction left unmatched. Germline V gives CDR1 SGHRS, CDR2 YFSETQ. The CDR3 is 16 amino acids. CDR3 amino acids: CASSLGDRGSADTQYF. The CDR3 DNA follows: TGCGCCAGCAGCTTGGGGGACAGGGGGTCCGCAGATACGCAGTATTTT.

The chain is built from TRBV4-1 and TRBJ2-3; tentatively, D is TRBD1 (6 bases). Germline CDR1 reads MGHRA; CDR2 reads YSYEKL. V lost 0 bases to trimming and J lost 2 bases, with 21 bases between them. The CDR3 is made up of 19 amino acids. Written as DNA, the CDR3 is TGCGCCAGCAGCCAAGATCCCAATGCGAACAGGGCGCTCACAGATACGCAGTATTTT. It encodes CASSQDPNANRALTDTQYF.

This clonotype was seen at least ten times. This rearrangement joins TRBV12-3 or TRBV12-4 to TRBJ2-2; possibly TRBD1 for D (6 bases). V lost 6 bases to trimming and J lost 0 bases, with 11 bases between them. The CDR3 has 15 amino acids. The CDR3 bases are TGTGCCAGCAGCACGGACAGAACGAACACCGGGGAGCTGTTTTTT. Translating gives CASSTDRTNTGELFF.

This clonotype has only a few counts. The chain couples TRBV29-1 to TRBJ2-6; D is undetermined. Germline CDR1 and CDR2: SQVTM and ANQGSEA. V was clipped by 6 bases and J by 0 bases, with 15 bases between them. This CDR3 is 16 amino acids long. The CDR3: CSVPRTLTSGANVLTF. CDR3 coding DNA: TGCAGCGTGCCGAGAACGTTGACCTCTGGGGCCAACGTCCTGACTTTC.

The chain employs TRBV9 and TRBJ2-2, with D perhaps TRBD2 (6 bases). The V end lost 2 bases, the J end lost 4 bases, and 21 bases lay between the germline ends. Germline CDR1 and CDR2: SGDLS and YYNGEE. This CDR3 spans 18 amino acids. This CDR3 reads CASSVGAGPRLVTGELFF. The CDR3 nucleotides are TGTGCCAGCAGCGTGGGTGCGGGACCCCGGTTGGTCACCGGGGAGCTGTTTTTT.

For the CDR3, the DNA is TGTGCCAGCAGTTTAATTCGGTTAGGGTCCCAATATTACAATGAGCAGTTCTTC. Amino acid sequence: CASSLIRLGSQYYNEQFF. This sequence joins TRBV12-3 or TRBV12-4 and TRBJ2-1; D gene unclear. Deletions cut 2 bases from V and 4 bases from J, with 21 bases between. The CDR3 is 18 amino acids.

This rearrangement joins TRBV9 to TRBJ2-1, with 7 bases lining up with TRBD2. This CDR3 contains 12 residues. Germline CDR1 and CDR2: SGDLS and YYNGEE. With V trimmed by 2 bases and J by 10 bases, 3 bases remained unmatched. The chain's CDR3 is CASSVSRGEQFF. CDR3 in DNA: TGTGCCAGCAGCGTTTCGCGGGGGGAGCAGTTCTTC.

The table lists this clonotype with a few counts. The rearrangement uses TRBV27 and TRBJ2-7; D call uncertain. V was cut by 0 bases and J by 3 bases, with 6 bases left in between. Germline CDR1 MNHEY, CDR2 SMNVEV (reference sequence). The CDR3 length is 13 residues. The CDR3 sequence: CASSLSVGYEQYF. As DNA, the CDR3 is TGTGCCAGCAGTTTATCTGTGGGCTACGAGCAGTACTTC.

The V call is TRBV10-3, the J call TRBJ1-1; TRBD1 aligns across 8 bases. Losses at the gene ends were 5 bases for V and 0 bases for J; bases not matched to a gene: 2. Germline V gene data show CDR1 as ENHRY and CDR2 as SYGVKD. This CDR3 has 14 residues. The CDR3 region is CAISPTGVNTEAFF. CDR3 bases: TGTGCCATCAGTCCGACAGGGGTGAACACTGAAGCTTTCTTT.

The chain joins TRBV19 to TRBJ1-2; 7 positions agree with TRBD1. The trim removed 5 bases at V and 1 base at J, leaving 13 bases unmatched. The CDR3 length is 17 residues. Germline CDR1 LNHDA, CDR2 SQIVND (reference sequence). The CDR3 loop reads CASSPGGSRQGNYGYTF. The CDR3, as DNA: TGTGCCAGTAGTCCCGGGGGTTCCCGACAGGGTAACTATGGCTACACCTTC.

This clonotype was detected only a few times. This chain joins TRBV29-1 and TRBJ1-2; 10 bases are shared with TRBD1. Germline CDR1 is SQVTM and CDR2 is ANQGSEA. CDR3 length: 16 residues. V was pared by 3 bases and J by 0 bases, with 7 bases of the junction left unmatched. This CDR3 is CSVEGQGLQANYGYTF. For the CDR3, the DNA is TGCAGCGTTGAGGGACAGGGGCTACAAGCTAACTATGGCTACACCTTC.

At least ten counts were recorded for this clonotype. The V call is TRBV7-6, the J call TRBJ2-7; 10 bases match TRBD2. With V trimmed by 5 bases and J by 2 bases, 6 bases remained unmatched. The germline CDR1 and CDR2 sequences are SGHVS and FNYEAQ. This CDR3 has 15 residues. CDR3 nucleotide sequence: TGTGCCAGCAGCGACCCTAGCGGGGGAACCTACGAGCAGTACTTC. As protein: CASSDPSGGTYEQYF.

This clonotype was detected only a few times. The V gene is TRBV29-1, the J gene TRBJ2-5; the D is unclear. The CDR3 has 12 residues. The V and J ends lost 7 bases and 2 bases respectively, with 11 bases between them. Germline V gives CDR1 SQVTM, CDR2 ANQGSEA. The CDR3 sequence is CSARSSQETQYF. CDR3 bases: TGCAGCGCCCGGAGCTCACAAGAGACCCAGTACTTC.

V gene TRBV27 combines with J gene TRBJ2-5; D is undetermined. Germline-derived CDR1 and CDR2 are MNHEY and SMNVEV (reference sequence). This CDR3 spans 13 amino acids. V lost 3 bases and J lost 3, with 8 bases in between. For the CDR3, the DNA is TGTGCCAGCAGTTTTCGTTTAGAAGAGACCCAGTACTTC. Translating gives CASSFRLEETQYF.